Sequencing of this T cell receptor (delta chain) was carried out in a study of Vδ1+ human thymocytes. Study observations and caveats: Unexpected Vdelta2 sequences could cause misinterpretation of bulk repertoire data. Highly polyclonal TRG and TRD repertoires with Gaussian CDR3 length distributions appeared in thymus. TRD repertoires were essentially private, unlike widely shared TRG clonotypes.

Sequences come from RNA converted to cDNA by reverse transcription. Pooled V-gene forward primers with one constant-region reverse primer generated the CDR3 amplicons by multiplex PCR. TCRdb re-processed the multiplex PCR reads using CATT. Found here are fewer than 90,000 delta-chain clones, about 35% of them singletons; the top ten hold under 0.3%. V was clipped by 1 base and J by 0 bases; unmatched bases: 10. From germline, CDR1 is TSWWSYY and CDR2 QGS. CDR3 length: 19 residues. Alphabeta T cells were depleted, then CD3+ Vdelta1+ Vdelta2- thymocytes were FACS-sorted. Sorted Vdelta1+ thymocytes were about 96% to 99.6% pure. Concerning this clone: What it binds is unknown.

The sample consisted of Vdelta1+ gamma-delta thymocytes from the thymus. Subset of the sample: FACS-sorted CD3+ TCRalphabeta- TCRVdelta1+ TCRVdelta2- thymocytes. The source of this sequence is a boy younger than two who had congenital heart surgery. The rearrangement links TRDV1 to TRDJ1, with 11 bases lining up with TRDD3. The CDR3: CALGEQTLLGDRYTDKLIF. The CDR3 DNA is TGTGCTCTTGGGGAACAGACCTTACTGGGGGATAGGTACACCGATAAACTCATCTTT.